The present entry profiles one TCR beta chain with its context. The sample belongs to a study of blood T cell repertoires in COVID-19. Only in-frame clones appear in the TCRdb table, and some are missing; sequencing was by immunoSEQ multiplex PCR. The sample includes about 250,000 clones, approximately 78% seen only once; the top ten take 5%. The CDR3 consists of 19 residues. CDR1 and CDR2 from the germline V gene are MNHEY and SVGEGT. V was clipped by 0 bases and J by 4 bases; unmatched bases: 8. This rearrangement joins TRBV6-2 or TRBV6-3 to TRBJ2-2; 13 positions agree with TRBD2. This receptor was obtained from a man aged 40-49 years who had been exposed to COVID-19. What was sequenced was PBMCs or T cells enriched from blood (not recorded which). CDR3 sequence: CASSYSGTSGTSATGELFF. CDR3 coding DNA: TGTGCCAGCAGTTACTCTGGGACTAGCGGGACCTCGGCCACCGGGGAGCTGTTTTTT.